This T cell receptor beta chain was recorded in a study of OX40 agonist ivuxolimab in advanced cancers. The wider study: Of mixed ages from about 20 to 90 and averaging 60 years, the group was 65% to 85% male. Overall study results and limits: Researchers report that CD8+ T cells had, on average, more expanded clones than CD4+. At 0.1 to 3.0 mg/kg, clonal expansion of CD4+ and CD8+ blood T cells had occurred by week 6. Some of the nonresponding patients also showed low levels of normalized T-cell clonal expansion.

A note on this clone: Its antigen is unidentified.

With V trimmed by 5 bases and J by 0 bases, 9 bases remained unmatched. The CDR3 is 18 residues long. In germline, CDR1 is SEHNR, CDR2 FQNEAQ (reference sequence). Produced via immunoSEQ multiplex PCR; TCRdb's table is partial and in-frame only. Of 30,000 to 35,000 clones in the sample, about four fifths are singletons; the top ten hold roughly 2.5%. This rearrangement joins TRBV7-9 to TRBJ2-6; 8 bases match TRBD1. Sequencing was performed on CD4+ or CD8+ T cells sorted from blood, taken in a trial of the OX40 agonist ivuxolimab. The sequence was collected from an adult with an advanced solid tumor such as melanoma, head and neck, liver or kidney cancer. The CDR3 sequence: CASSPSTGAYSGANVLTF. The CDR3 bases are TGTGCCAGCAGCCCATCGACAGGGGCGTACTCTGGGGCCAACGTCCTGACTTTC.